The rows below give T cell receptor beta chains drawn from one sample of a study of cytomegalovirus exposure and HLA in healthy donors. Measured with immunoSEQ multiplex PCR; TCRdb has only the in-frame clones, and not every one. The sample lists about 91,000 clones; about 70% were seen once. Input material: PBMCs. These receptors were collected from a female donor in good health and CMV-seronegative. Each CDR3 is given with its conserved first and last residue. The order of the fields is J gene, clone size, V gene, D gene, CDR3 DNA, CDR3 protein. A D gene is named only where the DNA matches it firmly. Size is stated for part of the rows, as once, few or many counts, or as a class when the clone is expanded.

j_call: TRBJ2-1; clone_size: few; v_call: TRBV11-2; d_call: TRBD2; cdr3_nt: TGTGCCAGCAGCCTGGCGGGACTAGCGAACAATGAGCAGTTCTTC; cdr3_aa: CASSLAGLANNEQFF
j_call: TRBJ1-2; clone_size: few; v_call: TRBV11-3; d_call: TRBD1; cdr3_nt: TGTGCCAGCAGCCCGCGGCGGGACAGCGCAGTCTATGGCTACACCTTC; cdr3_aa: CASSPRRDSAVYGYTF
j_call: TRBJ2-1; clone_size: .; v_call: TRBV6-5; d_call: .; cdr3_nt: TGTGCCACCCTCCCAAGCTCCGGGACAACAAATGAGCAGTTCTTC; cdr3_aa: CATLPSSGTTNEQFF
j_call: TRBJ2-5; clone_size: .; v_call: TRBV2; d_call: .; cdr3_nt: TGTGCCCGCGGAGGGCGAGAGACCCAGTACTTC; cdr3_aa: CARGGRETQYF
j_call: TRBJ1-1; clone_size: .; v_call: TRBV6-5; d_call: .; cdr3_nt: TGTGCCAGCAGCACCCGTCAGATGAACACTGAAGCTTTCTTT; cdr3_aa: CASSTRQMNTEAFF
j_call: TRBJ2-6; clone_size: once; v_call: TRBV5-1; d_call: TRBD2; cdr3_nt: TGCGCCAGCTACACTGGACTAGCGGGTTCCTCTGGGGCCAACGTCCTGACTTTC; cdr3_aa: CASYTGLAGSSGANVLTF
j_call: TRBJ2-1; clone_size: .; v_call: TRBV6-5; d_call: .; cdr3_nt: TGTGCCAGCAGTTGGCCTAGTTTAGACAATGAGCAGTTCTTC; cdr3_aa: CASSWPSLDNEQFF
j_call: TRBJ2-5; clone_size: .; v_call: TRBV6-1; d_call: .; cdr3_nt: TGTGCCAGCAGTCCTAGTCCCGGGACATTGGAGACCCAGTACTTC; cdr3_aa: CASSPSPGTLETQYF
j_call: TRBJ2-3; clone_size: .; v_call: TRBV10-1; d_call: TRBD2; cdr3_nt: TGCGCCAGCAGTGAGAGCGGGAGGGCGCTGGATACGCAGTATTTT; cdr3_aa: CASSESGRALDTQYF
j_call: TRBJ2-7; clone_size: once; v_call: TRBV5-6; d_call: TRBD1; cdr3_nt: TGTGCCAGCAGCTTCGGGATCTTGACAGGGACAGGGGTTTCCTACGAGCAGTACTTC; cdr3_aa: CASSFGILTGTGVSYEQYF
j_call: TRBJ2-3; clone_size: .; v_call: TRBV28; d_call: TRBD1; cdr3_nt: TGTGCCAGCACCACGAATCGGGACAGATATCACCTCGACACAGATACGCAGTATTTT; cdr3_aa: CASTTNRDRYHLDTDTQYF
j_call: TRBJ2-7; clone_size: many; v_call: TRBV6-4; d_call: TRBD2; cdr3_nt: TGTGCCAGCAGCACTGGACTAGCGGGAGACGAGCAGTACTTC; cdr3_aa: CASSTGLAGDEQYF
j_call: TRBJ2-1; clone_size: .; v_call: TRBV29-1; d_call: TRBD2; cdr3_nt: TGCAGCGTTGTTTCCGCGGGAGTCCACAATGAGCAGTTCTTC; cdr3_aa: CSVVSAGVHNEQFF
j_call: TRBJ1-2; clone_size: .; v_call: TRBV27; d_call: TRBD1; cdr3_nt: TGTGCCAGCAGTCCCGTGAGGACAGGCAGGGGCTACACCTTC; cdr3_aa: CASSPVRTGRGYTF
j_call: TRBJ2-2; clone_size: few; v_call: TRBV19; d_call: TRBD2; cdr3_nt: TGTGCCGGAAGGACTAGCTTTGACACCGGGGAGCTGTTTTTT; cdr3_aa: CAGRTSFDTGELFF
j_call: TRBJ2-1; clone_size: few; v_call: TRBV6-4; d_call: TRBD1; cdr3_nt: TGTGCCAGCAGTGAGGGACAGGGGGCGTATGAGCAGTTCTTC; cdr3_aa: CASSEGQGAYEQFF
j_call: TRBJ2-3; clone_size: .; v_call: TRBV25-1; d_call: .; cdr3_nt: TGTGCCAGCAGTGACCCAACAGGCGAAATCACAGATACGCAGTATTTT; cdr3_aa: CASSDPTGEITDTQYF